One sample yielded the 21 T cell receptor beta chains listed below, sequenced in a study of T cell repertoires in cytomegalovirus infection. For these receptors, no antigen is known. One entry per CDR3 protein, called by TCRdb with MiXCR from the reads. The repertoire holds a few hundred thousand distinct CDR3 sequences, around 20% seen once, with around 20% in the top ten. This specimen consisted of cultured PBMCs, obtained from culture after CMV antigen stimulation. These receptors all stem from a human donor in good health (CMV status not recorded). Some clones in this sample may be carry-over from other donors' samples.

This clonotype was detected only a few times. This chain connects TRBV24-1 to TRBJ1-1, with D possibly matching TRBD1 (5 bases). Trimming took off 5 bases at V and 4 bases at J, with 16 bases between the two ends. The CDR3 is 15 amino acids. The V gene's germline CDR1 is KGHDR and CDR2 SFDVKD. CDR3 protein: CATSAPGTQGTEAFF. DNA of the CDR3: TGTGCCACCAGTGCACCCGGGACCCAGGGCACTGAAGCTTTCTTT.

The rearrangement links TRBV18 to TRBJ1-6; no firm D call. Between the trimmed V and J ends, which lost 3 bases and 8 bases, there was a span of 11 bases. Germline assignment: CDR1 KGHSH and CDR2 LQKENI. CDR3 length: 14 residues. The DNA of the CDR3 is TGTGCCAGCTCACCGTCGGCAAGGGATTCACCCCTCCACTTT. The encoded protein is CASSPSARDSPLHF.

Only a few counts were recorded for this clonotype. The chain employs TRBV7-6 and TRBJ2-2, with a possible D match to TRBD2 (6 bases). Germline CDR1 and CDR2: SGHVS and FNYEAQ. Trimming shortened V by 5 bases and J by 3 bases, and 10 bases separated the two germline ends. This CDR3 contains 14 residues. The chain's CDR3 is CASSGGLHTGELFF. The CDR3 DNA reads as TGTGCCAGCAGCGGGGGGTTACACACCGGGGAGCTGTTTTTT.

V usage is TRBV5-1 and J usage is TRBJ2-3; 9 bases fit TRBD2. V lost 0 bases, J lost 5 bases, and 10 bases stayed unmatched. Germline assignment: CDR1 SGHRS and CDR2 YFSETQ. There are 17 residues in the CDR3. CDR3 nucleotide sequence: TGCGCCAGCAGCTTGGTGACTAGCGGCCTTACTTTAGATACGCAGTATTTT. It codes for CASSLVTSGLTLDTQYF.

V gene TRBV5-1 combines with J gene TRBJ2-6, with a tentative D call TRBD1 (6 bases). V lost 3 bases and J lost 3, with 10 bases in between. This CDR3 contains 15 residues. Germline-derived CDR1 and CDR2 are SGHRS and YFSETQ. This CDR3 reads CASSSGVLGANVLTF. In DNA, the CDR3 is TGCGCCAGCAGCTCAGGGGTACTTGGGGCCAACGTCCTGACTTTC.

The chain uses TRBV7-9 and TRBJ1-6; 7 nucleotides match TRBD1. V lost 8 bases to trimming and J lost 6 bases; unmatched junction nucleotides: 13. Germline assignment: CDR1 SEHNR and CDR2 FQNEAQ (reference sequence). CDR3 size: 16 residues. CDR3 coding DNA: TGTGCCAGCCAAGACATAATGACAGGGAGTAATTCACCCCTCCACTTT. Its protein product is CASQDIMTGSNSPLHF.

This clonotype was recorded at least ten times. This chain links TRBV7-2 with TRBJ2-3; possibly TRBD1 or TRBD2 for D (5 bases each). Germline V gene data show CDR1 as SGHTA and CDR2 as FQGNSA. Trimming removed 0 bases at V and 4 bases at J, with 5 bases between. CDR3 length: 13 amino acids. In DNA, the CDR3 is TGTGCCAGCAGCTTAGCGGGGGCAGATACGCAGTATTTT. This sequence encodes CASSLAGADTQYF.

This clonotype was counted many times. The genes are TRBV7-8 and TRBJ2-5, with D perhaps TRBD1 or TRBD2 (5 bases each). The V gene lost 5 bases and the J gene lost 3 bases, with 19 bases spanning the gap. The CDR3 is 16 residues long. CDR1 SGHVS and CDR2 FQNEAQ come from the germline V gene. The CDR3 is CASSPRLGEREETQYF. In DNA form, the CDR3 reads TGTGCCAGCAGCCCTCGACTGGGGGAGAGGGAAGAGACCCAGTACTTC.

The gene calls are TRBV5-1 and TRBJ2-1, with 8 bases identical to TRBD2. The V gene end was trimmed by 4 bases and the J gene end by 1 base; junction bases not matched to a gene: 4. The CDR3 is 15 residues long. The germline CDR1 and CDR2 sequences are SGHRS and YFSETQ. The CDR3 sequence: CASSVVAGSYNEQFF. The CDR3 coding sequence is TGCGCCAGCAGCGTAGTAGCGGGGTCCTACAATGAGCAGTTCTTC.

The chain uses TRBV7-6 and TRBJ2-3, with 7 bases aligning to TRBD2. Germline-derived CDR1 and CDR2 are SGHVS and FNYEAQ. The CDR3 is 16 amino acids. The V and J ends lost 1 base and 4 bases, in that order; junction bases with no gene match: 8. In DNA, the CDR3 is TGTGCCAGCAGCTTAGTTGGACGGGAGGTCTCAGATACGCAGTATTTT. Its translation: CASSLVGREVSDTQYF.

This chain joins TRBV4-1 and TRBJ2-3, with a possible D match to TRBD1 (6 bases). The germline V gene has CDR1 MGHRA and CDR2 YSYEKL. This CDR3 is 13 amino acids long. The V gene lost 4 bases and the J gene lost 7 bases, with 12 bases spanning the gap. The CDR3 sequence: CASSPGAGNTQYF. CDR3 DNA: TGCGCCAGCAGCCCAGGGGCAGGAAATACGCAGTATTTT.

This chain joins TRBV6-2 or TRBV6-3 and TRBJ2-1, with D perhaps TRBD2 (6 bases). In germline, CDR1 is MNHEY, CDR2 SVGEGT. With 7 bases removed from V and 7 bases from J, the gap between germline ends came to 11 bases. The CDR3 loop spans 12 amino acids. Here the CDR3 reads CASNGGRNEQFF. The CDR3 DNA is TGTGCCAGCAATGGGGGGAGGAATGAGCAGTTCTTC.

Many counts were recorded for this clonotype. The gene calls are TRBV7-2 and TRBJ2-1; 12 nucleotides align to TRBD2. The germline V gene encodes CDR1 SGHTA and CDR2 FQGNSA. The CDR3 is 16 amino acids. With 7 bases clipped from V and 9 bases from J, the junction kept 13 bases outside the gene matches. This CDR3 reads CASTVTGTSGFSEQFF. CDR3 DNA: TGTGCCAGCACCGTTACTGGGACTAGCGGGTTCAGTGAGCAGTTCTTC.

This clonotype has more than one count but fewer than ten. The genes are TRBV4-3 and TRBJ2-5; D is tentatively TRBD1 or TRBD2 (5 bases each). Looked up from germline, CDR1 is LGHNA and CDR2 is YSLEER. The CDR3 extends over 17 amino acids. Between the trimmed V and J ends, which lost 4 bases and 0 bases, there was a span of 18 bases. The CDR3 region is CASSLTGFGANQETQYF. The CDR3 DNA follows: TGCGCCAGCAGCCTCACGGGATTCGGGGCGAACCAAGAGACCCAGTACTTC.

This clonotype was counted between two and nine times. CDR3 sequence reads: CASRGLAAYNEQFF. The DNA of the CDR3 is TGTGCCAGCAGGGGACTAGCGGCCTACAATGAGCAGTTCTTC. The chain recombines TRBV12-3 or TRBV12-4 with TRBJ2-1; 11 bases fit TRBD2. This CDR3 comprises 14 residues. With V trimmed by 6 bases and J by 2 bases, 0 bases remained unmatched.

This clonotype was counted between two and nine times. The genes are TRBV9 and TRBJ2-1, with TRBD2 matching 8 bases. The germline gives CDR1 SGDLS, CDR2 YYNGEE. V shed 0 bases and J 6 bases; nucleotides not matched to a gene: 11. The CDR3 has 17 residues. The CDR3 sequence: CASSVALGIAGSNEQFF. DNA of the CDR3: TGTGCCAGCAGCGTAGCTCTTGGGATAGCGGGGAGCAATGAGCAGTTCTTC.

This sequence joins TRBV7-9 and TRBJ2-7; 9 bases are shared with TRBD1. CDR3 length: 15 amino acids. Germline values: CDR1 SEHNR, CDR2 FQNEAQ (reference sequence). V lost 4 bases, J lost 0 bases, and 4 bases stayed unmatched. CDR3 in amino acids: CASSSGQGSSYEQYF. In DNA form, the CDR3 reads TGTGCCAGCAGCTCGGGACAGGGAAGCTCCTACGAGCAGTACTTC.

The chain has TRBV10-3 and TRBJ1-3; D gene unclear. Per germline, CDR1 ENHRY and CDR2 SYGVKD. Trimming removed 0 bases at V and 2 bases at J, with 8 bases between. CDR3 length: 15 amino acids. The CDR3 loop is CAISESPVAGNTIYF. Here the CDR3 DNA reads TGTGCCATCAGTGAGTCCCCAGTAGCTGGAAACACCATATATTTT.

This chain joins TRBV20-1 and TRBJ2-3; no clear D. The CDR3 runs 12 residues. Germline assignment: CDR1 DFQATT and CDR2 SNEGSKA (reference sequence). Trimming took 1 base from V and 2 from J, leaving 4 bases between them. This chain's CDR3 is CSARVATDTQYF. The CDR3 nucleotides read TGCAGTGCTAGAGTGGCCACAGATACGCAGTATTTT.

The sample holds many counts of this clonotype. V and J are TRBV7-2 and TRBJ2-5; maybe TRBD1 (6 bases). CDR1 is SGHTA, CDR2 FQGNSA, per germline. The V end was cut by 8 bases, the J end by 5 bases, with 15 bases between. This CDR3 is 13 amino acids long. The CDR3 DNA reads TGTGCCAGCGCATGGGGGCTCGGGGAGACCCAGTACTTC. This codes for CASAWGLGETQYF.

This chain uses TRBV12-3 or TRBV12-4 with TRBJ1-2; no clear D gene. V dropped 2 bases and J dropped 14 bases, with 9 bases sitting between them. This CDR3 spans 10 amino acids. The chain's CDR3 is CASSLNLFTF. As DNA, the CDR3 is TGTGCCAGCAGTTTAAATCTGTTTACCTTC.